The clone carrying this T cell receptor (beta chain) turned up a few times. The antigen is unknown. The CDR3 runs 14 residues. Germline V CDR1 and CDR2: SQVTM, ANQGSEA. Trimming removed 4 bases at V and 1 base at J, with 13 bases between. Each donor was a healthy Caucasian. The data belong to a study of identical twins. Study results and caveats: It was possible that invariant MAIT and iNKT cells partly confounded the zero-insertion analyses. Monozygotic twins shared more out-of-frame TCR alpha than recombination models predicted.

Unique molecular identifiers were present on the cDNA, which also gained a universal primer site by template switching. TCRdb reprocessed the 5' RACE reads via MiXCR and lists one record per CDR3 protein. The sample contains 600,000 to 700,000 distinct CDR3 sequences, over 20% of which appear only once. These data were also filed under a second study, of T cells expressing NK-cell markers.

V usage is TRBV29-1 and J usage is TRBJ1-1; D gene unclear. The source is a woman aged 18-29 years in good health. Sequenced: PBMCs. The CDR3 spells CSVVRVDSNTEAFF. For the CDR3, the DNA is TGCAGCGTTGTAAGGGTAGACTCGAACACTGAAGCTTTCTTT.